This entry describes one TCR beta chain. In the study's own analysis: From reference gene primer amplification, estimates of nucleated cell counts were derived. Sequenced by immunoSEQ multiplex PCR; TCRdb stores in-frame clones only, minus some. That table gives V, J and clone size, and the DNA gave D and trimming. The sample includes hundreds of thousands of clones, around nine tenths seen only once; the top ten take approximately 0.92%. This specimen belongs to a study of blood T cell repertoires in COVID-19. In the study overall: T cells, B-cell-depleted T cells, or PBMCs provided the cDNA or gDNA that served as material.

The V end lost 5 bases, the J end lost 7 bases, and 15 bases lay between the germline ends. This CDR3 has 15 residues. Patients at the Seattle site were enrolled during active infection and followed longitudinally. The chain joins TRBV23-1 to TRBJ1-6; tentative D call: TRBD1 (5 bases). TRBV23-1 is an open reading frame whose function is uncertain. The TCR was taken from a man aged 18 to 29 with COVID-19, enrolled during active disease. The specimen sequenced was peripheral blood. The CDR3 sequence is CASSAGGNGNSPLHF. CDR3 nucleotides: TGCGCCAGCAGTGCCGGGGGAAACGGCAATTCACCCCTCCACTTT.